This TCR beta chain was sequenced in a study of cytomegalovirus exposure and HLA in healthy donors. The primer mix had 60 Vbeta and 13 Jbeta primers. Measured with immunoSEQ multiplex PCR; TCRdb has only the in-frame clones, and not every one. The sample lists about 170,000 clones, about 85% occurring once. These donors, healthy bone marrow donors, were studied. The CDR3 runs 15 residues. Trimming cost V 2 bases and J 5 bases; bases outside gene matches: 5. Germline CDR1 and CDR2: MNHEY and SVGAGI. A note on this clone: The antigen remains unidentified.

Study-wide points: Diagnosis of cytomegalovirus status made by the classifier reportedly showed high specificity and sensitivity. A later analysis found TCR association rates differed by HLA locus, highest for DRB1 and lowest for HLA-C.

This chain links TRBV6-5 with TRBJ2-5; 10 nucleotides line up with TRBD1. The sequence derives from a woman between 50 and 59 years old in good health and CMV-seropositive. The sample consisted of PBMCs. The chain's CDR3 is CASSYRDRGRETQYF. The CDR3 DNA follows: TGTGCCAGCAGTTACCGGGACAGGGGTCGGGAGACCCAGTACTTC.